This TCR beta chain was obtained from a study of T cell responses to AZD1222 COVID-19 vaccine. Across the whole study: The analysis combined second doses at about 4 or about 12 weeks. General observations from the study: Increased Spike-specific TCR breadth and depth were observed after two AZD1222 doses. At 160-218 and 743-854, vaccine-associated CD4 TCRs were dominant, and they spanned spike. The sample set comprised mostly white British donors with more females, and clonal diversity was possibly underestimated.

The repertoire was sequenced with immunoSEQ multiplex PCR; TCRdb's copy has only in-frame clones and lacks some. Here the sample spans around 130,000 clones, around nine tenths being singletons. CDR3 length: 14 residues. Germline V CDR1 and CDR2: SGHVS, FNYEAQ. Trimming stripped 0 bases from V and 8 bases from J, with 11 bases between. A remark on this clone: What it binds is not known.

This receptor was identified in an adult in good health. The chain links TRBV7-6 to TRBJ2-1, with D possibly TRBD1 on 6 matching bases. Sequenced material: peripheral blood, taken on day 0 of AZD1222 vaccination. For the CDR3, the DNA is TGTGCCAGCAGCTTAGCATCAACAGGGTATGAGCAGTTCTTC. Protein sequence: CASSLASTGYEQFF.